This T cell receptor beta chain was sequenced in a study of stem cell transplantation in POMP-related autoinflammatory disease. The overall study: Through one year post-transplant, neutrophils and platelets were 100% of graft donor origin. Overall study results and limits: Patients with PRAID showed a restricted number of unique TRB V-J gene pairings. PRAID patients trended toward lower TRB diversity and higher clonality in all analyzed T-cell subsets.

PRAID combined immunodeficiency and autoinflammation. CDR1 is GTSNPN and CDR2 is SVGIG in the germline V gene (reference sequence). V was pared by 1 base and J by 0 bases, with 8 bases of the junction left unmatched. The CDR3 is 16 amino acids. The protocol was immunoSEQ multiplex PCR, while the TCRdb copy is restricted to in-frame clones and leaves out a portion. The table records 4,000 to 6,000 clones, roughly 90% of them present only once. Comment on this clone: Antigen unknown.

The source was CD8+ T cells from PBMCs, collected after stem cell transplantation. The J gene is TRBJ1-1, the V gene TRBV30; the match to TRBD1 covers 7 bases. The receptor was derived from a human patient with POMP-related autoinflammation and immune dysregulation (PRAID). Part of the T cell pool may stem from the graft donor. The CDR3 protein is CAWSEGAGRLNTEAFF. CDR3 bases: TGTGCCTGGAGTGAGGGGGCAGGGAGACTGAACACTGAAGCTTTCTTT. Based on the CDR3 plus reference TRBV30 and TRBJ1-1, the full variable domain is SQTIHQWPATLVQPVGSPLSLECTVEGTSNPNLYWYRQAAGRGLQLLFYSVGIGQISSEVPQNLSASRPQDRQFILSSKKLLLSDSGFYLCAWSEGAGRLNTEAFFGQGTRLTVV.